The 30 T cell receptor beta chains reported below all come from one sample, sequenced in a study of radiotherapy plus CTLA-4 blockade in lung cancer. TCRdb's copy holds only in-frame clones and misses some; the assay was immunoSEQ multiplex PCR. This sample has 70,000 to 85,000 clones, with roughly 74% found just once. This specimen was peripheral blood, taken from a patient treated with radiotherapy plus ipilimumab. These receptors were taken from a human donor with non-small cell lung cancer whose response to radiotherapy plus ipilimumab could not be evaluated.

V and J are TRBV5-5 and TRBJ1-2; 7 positions match TRBD1. The V and J ends lost 0 bases and 4 bases, in that order; junction bases with no gene match: 6. The CDR3 runs to 15 residues. The germline V gene encodes CDR1 SGHKS and CDR2 YYEKEE (reference sequence). The CDR3, as DNA: TGTGCCAGCAGCTTGGCTGGACAGGCCTTCTATGGCTACACCTTC. Amino acid sequence: CASSLAGQAFYGYTF. Based on the CDR3 plus reference TRBV5-5 and TRBJ1-2, the full variable domain is DAGVTQSPTHLIKTRGQQVTLRCSPISGHKSVSWYQQVLGQGPQFIFQYYEKEERGRGNFPDRFSARQFPNYSSELNVNALLLGDSALYLCASSLAGQAFYGYTFGSGTRLTVV.

The gene calls are TRBV19 and TRBJ2-1; maybe TRBD2 (6 bases). The germline V gene has CDR1 LNHDA and CDR2 SQIVND (reference sequence). The CDR3 has 15 residues. The V and J ends lost 4 bases and 2 bases respectively, with 12 bases between them. Here the CDR3 DNA reads TGTGCCAGTAGTACACGACTAGGGACCTACAATGAGCAGTTCTTC. It specifies CASSTRLGTYNEQFF.

The gene calls are TRBV4-1 and TRBJ1-5, with D unresolved. CDR3 size: 16 residues. Looked up from germline, CDR1 is MGHRA and CDR2 is YSYEKL. Trimming removed 4 bases at V and 3 bases at J, with 16 bases between. The CDR3 reads CASSPSGGSFNQPQHF. The CDR3 bases are TGCGCCAGCAGCCCGTCCGGAGGCAGCTTCAATCAGCCCCAGCATTTT.

The gene calls are TRBV7-2 and TRBJ2-5; TRBD1 aligns across 9 bases. The CDR3 length is 18 residues. The trim removed 1 base at V and 4 bases at J, leaving 13 bases unmatched. Germline V lookup: CDR1 SGHTA, CDR2 FQGNSA. The CDR3 reads CASSLVGTGMPPGETQYF. CDR3 DNA sequence: TGTGCCAGCAGCTTAGTAGGGACAGGGATGCCCCCGGGAGAGACCCAGTACTTC.

V and J are TRBV7-6 and TRBJ1-2, with D perhaps TRBD1 (5 bases). The CDR3 consists of 14 residues. CDR1 is SGHVS, CDR2 FNYEAQ, per germline. Trimming took off 5 bases at V and 4 bases at J, with 14 bases between the two ends. The CDR3 bases are TGTGCCAGCAGCCCCAGGTCAGGGTCCTATGGCTACACCTTC. This gives the protein CASSPRSGSYGYTF.

The chain carries TRBV7-3 and TRBJ1-2, with 7 positions matching TRBD1. V lost 3 bases, J lost 8 bases, and 6 bases stayed unmatched. CDR3 length: 13 amino acids. Germline CDR1 is SGHTA and CDR2 is FQGTGA. CDR3 in DNA: TGTGCCAGCAGCTTTCAGACAGGGCGCGGCTACACCTTC. Encoded protein: CASSFQTGRGYTF.

This clone was seen just once. The same CDR3 is also encoded by other DNA sequences in this sample. The genes are TRBV2 and TRBJ2-6; D remains unclear. Germline lookup yields CDR1 SNHLY and CDR2 FYNNEI. CDR3 size: 15 residues. V gave up 3 bases and J gave up 2 bases, with 8 bases separating them. The chain's CDR3 is CASSETEPGANVLTF. CDR3 sequence (DNA): TGTGCCAGCAGTGAGACGGAGCCTGGGGCCAACGTCCTGACTTTC.

The chain is built from TRBV7-2 and TRBJ1-6; no definite D call. Trimming took 1 base from V and 5 from J, leaving 6 bases between them. CDR1 and CDR2 (germline): SGHTA, FQGNSA. This CDR3 contains 14 residues. CDR3 DNA sequence: TGTGCCAGCAGCTTAGGCCAGGATAATTCACCCCTCCACTTT. Its translation is CASSLGQDNSPLHF.

This clone was seen a single time. V usage is TRBV6-1 and J usage is TRBJ2-3; weak D call: TRBD2 (7 bases). The CDR3 loop spans 15 amino acids. CDR1 MNHNS and CDR2 SASEGT come from the germline V gene. Trimming cost V 3 bases and J 5 bases, with 15 bases left between them. The CDR3 loop is CASSEWGGLGDTQYF. For the CDR3, the DNA is TGTGCCAGCAGTGAGTGGGGGGGCCTCGGAGATACGCAGTATTTT.

The chain carries TRBV19 and TRBJ1-6; D possibly corresponds to TRBD1 (6 bases). V gave up 6 bases and J gave up 7 bases, with 13 bases separating them. Per germline, CDR1 LNHDA and CDR2 SQIVND (reference sequence). The CDR3 has 14 residues. The CDR3 coding sequence is TGTGCCAGTAGGCAACAGGGTAGGAATTCACCCCTCCACTTT. It is translated as CASRQQGRNSPLHF. Full variable domain (rest looked up from reference TRBV19 and TRBJ1-6): DGGITQSPKYLFRKEGQNVTLSCEQNLNHDAMYWYRQDPGQGLRLIYYSQIVNDFQKGDIAEGYSVSREKKESFPLTVTSAQKNPTAFYLCASRQQGRNSPLHFGNGTRLTVT.

The rearrangement uses TRBV6-5 and TRBJ1-1; no reliable D call. CDR3 size: 14 residues. The V end lost 2 bases, the J end lost 5 bases, and 12 bases lay between the germline ends. CDR1 and CDR2 (germline): MNHEY, SVGAGI. CDR3 region: CASSYELWATEAFF. CDR3 in DNA: TGTGCCAGCAGTTACGAATTATGGGCTACTGAAGCTTTCTTT.

This clone has more than one count but fewer than ten. The chain couples TRBV4-1 to TRBJ2-7; 8 bases map to TRBD2. The CDR3 consists of 16 residues. In germline, CDR1 is MGHRA, CDR2 YSYEKL. The junction had 10 bases not matched to a gene; V was cut back by 0 bases and J by 6 bases. The CDR3 protein is CASSQEMVAGGAEQYF. CDR3 coding DNA: TGCGCCAGCAGCCAAGAGATGGTTGCGGGGGGCGCCGAGCAGTACTTC.

This clone showed up just once. The V and J genes are TRBV6-1 and TRBJ1-4, with D possibly being TRBD1 (5 bases). Deletions cut 2 bases from V and 4 bases from J, with 11 bases between. The CDR3 covers 15 residues. Germline CDR1 and CDR2: MNHNS and SASEGT. The DNA for the CDR3 is TGTGCCAGCAGTGAATACAGGAGCATTAATGAAAAACTGTTTTTT. Encoded protein: CASSEYRSINEKLFF.

The rearrangement uses TRBV19 and TRBJ1-5; D may be TRBD1 (5 bases). This CDR3 comprises 15 residues. V was cut by 8 bases and J by 4 bases, with 18 bases left in between. Per germline, CDR1 LNHDA and CDR2 SQIVND (reference sequence). The CDR3 DNA is TGTGCCAGTCGGATGGGCAGGGAAGGGAATCAGCCCCAGCATTTT. Its translation: CASRMGREGNQPQHF.

This chain links TRBV5-4 with TRBJ2-1; the D gene is possibly TRBD1 (6 bases). Between the trimmed V and J ends, which lost 3 bases and 5 bases, there was a span of 6 bases. The CDR3 runs 12 residues. Germline V gene data show CDR1 as SGHNT and CDR2 as YYREEE (reference sequence). The CDR3 region is CASSWDNNEQFF. Written as DNA, the CDR3 is TGTGCCAGCAGCTGGGACAACAATGAGCAGTTCTTC.

This sequence joins TRBV2 and TRBJ2-7; weak D call: TRBD1 (6 bases). The CDR3 is made up of 12 amino acids. V was clipped by 6 bases and J by 6 bases, with 12 bases between them. The germline V gene encodes CDR1 SNHLY and CDR2 FYNNEI. For the CDR3, the DNA is TGTGCCAGCAGGCCAACAGGGAGCGAGCAGTACTTC. It yields the protein CASRPTGSEQYF.

The chain recombines TRBV19 with TRBJ1-5; the D gene is possibly TRBD1 (5 bases). CDR3 length: 18 residues. V was cut by 9 bases and J by 0 bases, with 24 bases left in between. The germline V gene encodes CDR1 LNHDA and CDR2 SQIVND (reference sequence). CDR3 region: CASSPTRLGTYSNQPQHF. CDR3 bases: TGTGCCAGCAGCCCGACGAGGTTGGGGACTTATAGCAATCAGCCCCAGCATTTT.

A single count supports this clone. The chain employs TRBV5-1 and TRBJ2-5; D unclear. Per the germline V gene, CDR1 is SGHRS and CDR2 is YFSETQ. CDR3 length: 14 residues. The V end was cut by 5 bases, the J end by 5 bases, with 16 bases between. CDR3 sequence: CASSLLPREETQYF. The CDR3 DNA sequence: TGCGCCAGCAGTTTACTCCCCCGAGAGGAGACCCAGTACTTC. The variable domain in full, completed from reference TRBV5-1 and TRBJ2-5, reads KAGVTQTPRYLIKTRGQQVTLSCSPISGHRSVSWYQQTPGQGLQFLFEYFSETQRNKGNFPGRFSGRQFSNSRSEMNVSTLELGDSALYLCASSLLPREETQYFGPGTRLLVL.

The rearrangement joins TRBV6-5 to TRBJ2-2; tentative D call: TRBD1 (6 bases). V was cut by 6 bases and J by 7 bases, with 12 bases left in between. The CDR3 runs 13 residues. Germline loops: CDR1 MNHEY, CDR2 SVGAGI. The CDR3 coding sequence is TGTGCCAGCAGATCACAGGGCTACGGGGAGCTGTTTTTT. Translated, it gives CASRSQGYGELFF.

V is TRBV6-6 and J is TRBJ1-2; D gene ambiguous. CDR1 and CDR2 from the germline V gene are MNHNY and SVGAGI (reference sequence). This CDR3 has 13 amino acids. Deletions cut 7 bases from V and 1 base from J, with 10 bases between. The CDR3: CASTVRSNYGYTF. CDR3 nucleotides: TGTGCCAGCACGGTGAGGAGTAACTATGGCTACACCTTC.

This clone has just a few counts. The chain is built from TRBV5-4 and TRBJ1-2, with D unresolved. V dropped 1 base and J dropped 5 bases, with 9 bases sitting between them. CDR3 length: 13 amino acids. Germline assignment: CDR1 SGHNT and CDR2 YYREEE (reference sequence). The CDR3 reads CASSLPGVYGYTF. CDR3 coding DNA: TGTGCCAGCAGCTTGCCCGGGGTATATGGCTACACCTTC.

This rearrangement joins TRBV19 to TRBJ2-7; 7 nucleotides line up with TRBD1. The trim removed 3 bases at V and 10 bases at J, leaving 9 bases unmatched. The germline V gene encodes CDR1 LNHDA and CDR2 SQIVND (reference sequence). CDR3 length: 13 residues. Written as DNA, the CDR3 is TGTGCCAGTAGTATCCATGGGACAGCAGGACAGTACTTC. Protein sequence: CASSIHGTAGQYF.

The CDR3 region is CASSPTSLETQYF. CDR3 DNA sequence: TGTGCCAGCAGCCCCACTAGCCTTGAGACCCAGTACTTC. The V call is TRBV7-3, the J call TRBJ2-5, with D perhaps matching TRBD2 (6 bases). The V end lost 5 bases, the J end lost 5 bases, and 12 bases lay between the germline ends. The germline CDR1 and CDR2 sequences are SGHTA and FQGTGA. The CDR3 covers 13 residues.

Comment on this clone: It is unclear where the CDR3 begins or ends on the DNA, so no DNA is shown, and the CDR3 is as TCRdb lists it. The chain uses TRBV9 and TRBJ1-2; the DNA was not compared with TRBD1, the D call given in the table. Germline V gene sequence: CDR1 SGDLS, CDR2 YYNGEE. The CDR3 region is 14 residues in length, termini included. The chain's CDR3 is CASSVGQGNYGYAF.

This clone was seen more than once but under ten times. The J gene is TRBJ1-1, the V gene TRBV7-9, with 7 nucleotides matching TRBD1. V lost 5 bases and J lost 4; bases outside the gene matches: 4. Germline V lookup: CDR1 SEHNR, CDR2 FQNEAQ (reference sequence). CDR3 length: 13 residues. The CDR3 loop is CASSRGQGTEAFF. As DNA, the CDR3 is TGTGCCAGCAGCAGGGGGCAGGGCACTGAAGCTTTCTTT.

The rearrangement joins TRBV7-9 to TRBJ2-3; a weak D match, TRBD2 (5 bases). This CDR3 spans 16 amino acids. The germline V and J ends were trimmed by 2 bases and 0 bases, with 12 bases remaining between them. Germline V gene sequence: CDR1 SEHNR, CDR2 FQNEAQ (reference sequence). The CDR3 reads CASSLYLWTSTDTQYF. As DNA, the CDR3 is TGTGCCAGCAGCTTATACTTATGGACTAGCACAGATACGCAGTATTTT.

The V and J genes are TRBV14 and TRBJ1-2; 7 nucleotides match TRBD1. The V gene's germline CDR1 is SGHDN and CDR2 FVKESK. Trimming removed 5 bases from V and 5 bases from J; junction bases left unmatched: 11. This CDR3 comprises 15 residues. This CDR3 is CASSNTQGPTYGYTF. CDR3 sequence (DNA): TGTGCCAGCAGCAATACACAGGGGCCGACATATGGCTACACCTTC.

The V call is TRBV6-1, the J call TRBJ1-6; TRBD1 matches at 8 bases. Trimming removed 5 bases from V and 8 bases from J; junction bases left unmatched: 8. Germline values: CDR1 MNHNS, CDR2 SASEGT. The CDR3 has 15 residues. The CDR3 bases are TGTGCCAGCAGTTTAGTCAGGGGGCCAGATTCACCCCTCCACTTT. Translation: CASSLVRGPDSPLHF.

V gene TRBV5-1 combines with J gene TRBJ1-1; D gene ambiguous. The V gene lost 1 base and the J gene lost 2 bases, with 9 bases spanning the gap. Germline loops: CDR1 SGHRS, CDR2 YFSETQ. The length of the CDR3 is 14 residues. CDR3 protein: CASSLSLGNTEAFF. In DNA, the CDR3 is TGCGCCAGCAGCTTGAGTCTCGGTAACACTGAAGCTTTCTTT.

The V and J genes are TRBV29-1 and TRBJ2-3; D call uncertain. Trimming took off 1 base at V and 5 bases at J, with 10 bases between the two ends. CDR3 length equals 13 residues. Germline lookup yields CDR1 SQVTM and CDR2 ANQGSEA. The CDR3 spells CSVEVNGEDTQYF. The CDR3 bases are TGCAGCGTTGAAGTTAACGGAGAAGATACGCAGTATTTT.